This T cell receptor (beta chain) was sequenced during a study of cytomegalovirus exposure and HLA in healthy donors. This clone appeared once. The antigen remains unidentified. Study results and caveats: A later analysis revealed that TCR association rates differed between HLA loci, peaking at DRB1 and bottoming out at HLA-C. A later analysis linked a missense variant in DCLRE1C to the trimming of TCR beta V and J genes. Several of the most significant clusters appeared, in a later analysis, to be linked to common viral pathogens.

Primers: 60 Vbeta forward and 13 Jbeta reverse. Profiled with immunoSEQ multiplex PCR; TCRdb holds only in-frame clones, not every one. The table has around 150,000 clones, less than 85% seen once; the top ten hold 3.5% to 5%. The V end was cut by 5 bases, the J end by 2 bases, with 21 bases between. The CDR3 runs to 17 residues. Germline V gene data show CDR1 as SGHVS and CDR2 as FQNEAQ. This sequence originates from a middle-aged man in good health and CMV-seronegative. The sequenced sample was PBMCs. The chain has TRBV7-8 and TRBJ1-2, with D perhaps matching TRBD1 (6 bases). CDR3 sequence (DNA): TGTGCCAGCAGCGCCTGGACAGCGCCGGCTCCGAACTATGGCTACACCTTC. Its translation is CASSAWTAPAPNYGYTF.